This T cell receptor (beta chain) was captured by sequencing in a study of shared clonotypes between healthy human individuals. The V and J ends lost 3 bases and 7 bases respectively, with 21 bases between them. This CDR3 spans 16 amino acids. Germline CDR1 is LNHDA and CDR2 is SQIVND (reference sequence). Using immunoSEQ multiplex PCR, the repertoire was profiled, and TCRdb retains in-frame clones only, with some absent. The sample lists 600,000 to 750,000 clones, approximately 75% occurring once. The sample comprised memory CD4+ T cells sorted from blood. Subset meaning: CD45RA-negative fraction. The gene calls are TRBV19 and TRBJ1-2; D unresolved. The receptor was isolated from a woman in her twenties or thirties in good health. This CDR3 reads CASSMNLGLGTIGYTF. DNA of the CDR3: TGTGCCAGTAGTATGAATCTCGGGCTAGGTACGATTGGCTACACCTTC.